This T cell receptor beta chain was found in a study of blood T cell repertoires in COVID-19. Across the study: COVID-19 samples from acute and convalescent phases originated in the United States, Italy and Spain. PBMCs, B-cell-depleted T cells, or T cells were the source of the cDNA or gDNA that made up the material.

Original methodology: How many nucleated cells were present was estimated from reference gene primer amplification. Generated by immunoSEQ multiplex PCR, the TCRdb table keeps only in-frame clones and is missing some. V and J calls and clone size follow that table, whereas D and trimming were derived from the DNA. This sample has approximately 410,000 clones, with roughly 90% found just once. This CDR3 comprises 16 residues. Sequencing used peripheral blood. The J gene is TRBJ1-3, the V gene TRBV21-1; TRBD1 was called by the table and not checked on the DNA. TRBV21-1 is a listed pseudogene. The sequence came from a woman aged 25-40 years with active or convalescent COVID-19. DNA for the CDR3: TGTGCCAGCAGCAAACAAGGGACAGACACTTTAAACACCATATATTTT. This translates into CASSKQGTDTLNTIYF.